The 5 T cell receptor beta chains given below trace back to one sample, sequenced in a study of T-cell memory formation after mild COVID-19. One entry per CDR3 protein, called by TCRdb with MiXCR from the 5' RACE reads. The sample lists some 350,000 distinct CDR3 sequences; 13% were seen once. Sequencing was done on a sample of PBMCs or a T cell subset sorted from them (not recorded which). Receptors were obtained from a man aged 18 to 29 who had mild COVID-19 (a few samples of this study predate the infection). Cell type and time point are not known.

CDR3 in DNA: TGTGCCAGCAGTTTGTGGGGGTCCAATGAAAAACTGTTTTTT. The encoded protein is CASSLWGSNEKLFF. This rearrangement joins TRBV12-3 or TRBV12-4 to TRBJ1-4, with D possibly TRBD1 on 5 matching bases. The CDR3 is 14 residues long. Trimming cost V 3 bases and J 5 bases, with 10 bases left between them.

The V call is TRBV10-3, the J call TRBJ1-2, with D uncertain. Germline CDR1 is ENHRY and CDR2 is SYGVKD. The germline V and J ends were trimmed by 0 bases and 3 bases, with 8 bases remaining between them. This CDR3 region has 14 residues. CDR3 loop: CAISESKRDYGYTF. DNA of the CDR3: TGTGCCATCAGTGAGTCGAAACGGGACTATGGCTACACCTTC.

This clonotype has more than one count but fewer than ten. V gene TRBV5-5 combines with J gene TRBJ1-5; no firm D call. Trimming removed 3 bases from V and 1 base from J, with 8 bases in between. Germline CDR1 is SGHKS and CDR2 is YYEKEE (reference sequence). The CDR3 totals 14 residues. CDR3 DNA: TGTGCCAGCAGCTCGGGGATCAGCAATCAGCCCCAGCATTTT. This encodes CASSSGISNQPQHF.

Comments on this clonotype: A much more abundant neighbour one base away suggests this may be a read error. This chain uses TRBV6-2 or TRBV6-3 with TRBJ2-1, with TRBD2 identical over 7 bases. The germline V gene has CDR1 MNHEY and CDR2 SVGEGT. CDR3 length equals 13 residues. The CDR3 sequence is CASSSRDYNEQLF. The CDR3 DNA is TGTGCCAGCAGTTCACGGGACTACAATGAGCAGTTATTC.

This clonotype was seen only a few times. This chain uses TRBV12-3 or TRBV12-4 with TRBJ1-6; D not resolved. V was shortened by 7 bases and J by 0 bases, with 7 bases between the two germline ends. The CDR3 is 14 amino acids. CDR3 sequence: CASKTASYNSPLHF. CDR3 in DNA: TGTGCCAGCAAAACGGCCTCCTATAATTCACCCCTCCACTTT.